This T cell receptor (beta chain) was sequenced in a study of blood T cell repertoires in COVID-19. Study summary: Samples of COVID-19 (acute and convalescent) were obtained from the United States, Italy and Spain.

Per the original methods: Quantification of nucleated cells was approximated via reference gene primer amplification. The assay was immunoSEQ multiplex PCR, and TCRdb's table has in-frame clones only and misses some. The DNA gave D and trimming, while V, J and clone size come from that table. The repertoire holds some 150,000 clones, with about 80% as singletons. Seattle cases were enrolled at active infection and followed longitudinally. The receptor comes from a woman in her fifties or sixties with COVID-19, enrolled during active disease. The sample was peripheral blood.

CDR3 DNA: TGTGCCAGTAGTATAGGGGGACTGTCCGACTATGGCTACACCTTC. It encodes CASSIGGLSDYGYTF. The gene calls are TRBV19 and TRBJ1-2; a weak D match, TRBD1 (5 bases). CDR3 size: 15 residues. Per the germline V gene, CDR1 is LNHDA and CDR2 is SQIVND (reference sequence). V was clipped by 1 base and J by 3 bases, with 12 bases between them.